This TCR beta chain was documented in a study of breast tumors, draining lymph nodes, adjacent tissues. General study points: The data were judged consistent with most tumor T cells coming from lymph node and expanding in tumor.

TCRdb reprocessed the multiplex PCR reads with MiXCR, giving one entry per CDR3 protein. The sample records approximately 300,000 distinct CDR3 sequences, about 30% being singletons. Breast cancer patients provided tissue from their axillary draining lymph nodes. The sample holds many counts of this clonotype. The antigen remains unidentified. This sequence was found in a female donor with breast cancer. Some clones in this sample may be carry-over from other donors' samples. Source material: axillary lymph node tissue.

CDR3 bases: TGTGCCAGCAAGGCGGACAGTAACTATGGCTACACCTTC. It encodes CASKADSNYGYTF. The rearrangement links TRBV2 to TRBJ1-2, with D possibly being TRBD1 (6 bases). The CDR3 has 13 residues. Germline V gives CDR1 SNHLY, CDR2 FYNNEI. V lost 7 bases to trimming and J lost 1 base, with 10 bases between them.